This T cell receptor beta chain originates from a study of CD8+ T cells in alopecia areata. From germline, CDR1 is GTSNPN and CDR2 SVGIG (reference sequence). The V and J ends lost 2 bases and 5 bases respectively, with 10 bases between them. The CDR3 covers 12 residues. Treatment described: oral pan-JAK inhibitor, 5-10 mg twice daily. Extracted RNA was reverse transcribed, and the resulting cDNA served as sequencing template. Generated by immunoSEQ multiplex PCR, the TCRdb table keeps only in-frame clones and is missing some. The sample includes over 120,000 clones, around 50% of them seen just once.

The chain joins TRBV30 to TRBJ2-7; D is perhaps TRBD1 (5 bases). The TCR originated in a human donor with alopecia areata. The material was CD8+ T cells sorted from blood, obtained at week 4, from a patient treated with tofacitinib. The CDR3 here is CAWSWGHDEQYF. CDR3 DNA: TGTGCCTGGAGTTGGGGCCACGACGAGCAGTACTTC.